The clone carrying this TCR beta chain turned up a few times. Its antigen remains unidentified. These data come from a study of CD8 T cells in ankylosing spondylitis. The CDR3 length is 17 residues. Deletions cut 3 bases from V and 4 bases from J, with 17 bases between. Looked up from germline, CDR1 is KGHDR and CDR2 is SFDVKD. TCRdb fed the 5' RACE reads into MiXCR, producing one record per CDR3 protein. The data hold roughly 30,000 distinct CDR3 sequences, with more than 30% observed a single time. Findings of the study overall: Some of these motif variants have turned up before, in reports on reactive arthritis synovial fluid and blood.

The sequenced material came from synovial fluid, either unsorted or a sorted T cell fraction (not recorded which). This chain joins TRBV24-1 and TRBJ2-2, with a weak D call TRBD1 (5 bases). This TCR was sampled from a male donor with ankylosing spondylitis. DNA of the CDR3: TGTGCCACCAGTGATGTCGGACGGACCACAGGCACCGGGGAGCTGTTTTTT. It yields the protein CATSDVGRTTGTGELFF.